A selection of T cell receptor beta chains follows, all from one sample in a study of T cells in Graves' hyperthyroidism and ophthalmopathy. One entry per CDR3 protein results from TCRdb running MiXCR on the multiplex PCR reads. The repertoire holds 450,000 to 650,000 distinct CDR3 sequences, with 11% to 15% as singletons. Source material: blood. The receptors stem from a woman aged 18-29 years with Graves' ophthalmopathy. Each CDR3 is given with its conserved first and last residue. Each record gives: D gene, V gene, CDR3 length, clone size, J gene, CDR3 protein, CDR3 DNA. A D gene is named only where the DNA matches it firmly. Rows may omit the clone size; those that give it use once, few, many or a size class.

d_gene: NA; v_gene: TRBV12-5; len: 14; abundance: many; j_gene: TRBJ2-3; CDR3aa: CASGLERGSDTQYF; CDR3nt: TGTGCTAGTGGTTTGGAGAGGGGTTCAGATACGCAGTATTTT
d_gene: NA; v_gene: TRBV9; len: 14; abundance: many; j_gene: TRBJ1-1; CDR3aa: CASSVAGGVTEAFF; CDR3nt: TGTGCCAGCAGCGTAGCTGGGGGAGTCACTGAAGCTTTCTTT
d_gene: TRBD2; v_gene: TRBV5-4; len: 16; abundance: NA; j_gene: TRBJ2-2; CDR3aa: CASSRGGGTNTGELFF; CDR3nt: TGTGCCAGCAGCCGGGGCGGGGGGACCAACACCGGGGAGCTGTTTTTT
d_gene: TRBD2; v_gene: TRBV20-1; len: 16; abundance: many; j_gene: TRBJ2-7; CDR3aa: CSAGTSGNPLSYEQYF; CDR3nt: TGCAGTGCCGGGACTAGCGGGAACCCATTGTCCTACGAGCAGTACTTC
d_gene: NA; v_gene: TRBV20-1; len: 10; abundance: many; j_gene: TRBJ1-2; CDR3aa: CSAGNYGYTF; CDR3nt: TGCAGTGCTGGGAACTATGGCTACACCTTC
d_gene: NA; v_gene: TRBV6-2/TRBV6-3; len: 14; abundance: many; j_gene: TRBJ2-7; CDR3aa: CASSYSASSYEQYF; CDR3nt: TGTGCCAGCAGTTATTCAGCGTCCTCCTACGAGCAGTACTTC
d_gene: NA; v_gene: TRBV12-3/TRBV12-4; len: 12; abundance: NA; j_gene: TRBJ1-5; CDR3aa: CASSPTAWAQHF; CDR3nt: TGTGCCAGCAGTCCGACGGCCTGGGCCCAGCATTTT
d_gene: NA; v_gene: TRBV28; len: 13; abundance: many; j_gene: TRBJ1-1; CDR3aa: CASSPGFRTEAFF; CDR3nt: TGTGCCAGCAGTCCCGGGTTTCGCACTGAAGCTTTCTTT
d_gene: TRBD1; v_gene: TRBV3-1; len: 16; abundance: many; j_gene: TRBJ2-2; CDR3aa: CASSPWTGGDTGELFF; CDR3nt: TGTGCCAGCAGCCCTTGGACAGGGGGGGACACCGGGGAGCTGTTTTTT
d_gene: NA; v_gene: TRBV4-1; len: 16; abundance: many; j_gene: TRBJ2-5; CDR3aa: CASSHPGPGTQETQYF; CDR3nt: TGCGCCAGCAGCCACCCTGGACCCGGGACTCAAGAGACCCAGTACTTC
d_gene: NA; v_gene: TRBV6-1; len: 17; abundance: many; j_gene: TRBJ2-3; CDR3aa: CASSEAQGRGSTDTQYF; CDR3nt: TGTGCCAGCAGTGAAGCGCAGGGCAGAGGGAGCACAGATACGCAGTATTTT
d_gene: TRBD1; v_gene: TRBV4-2; len: 18; abundance: few; j_gene: TRBJ2-7; CDR3aa: CASSQAVVWDRVSHEQYF; CDR3nt: TGTGCCAGCAGCCAAGCAGTGGTCTGGGACAGGGTTTCCCACGAGCAGTACTTC
d_gene: TRBD1; v_gene: TRBV9; len: 17; abundance: NA; j_gene: TRBJ2-1; CDR3aa: CASSEGTGGVPWDEQFF; CDR3nt: TGTGCCAGCAGCGAGGGGACAGGGGGGGTACCCTGGGATGAGCAGTTCTTC
d_gene: NA; v_gene: TRBV24-1; len: 14; abundance: few; j_gene: TRBJ2-1; CDR3aa: CATSTARGGNEQFF; CDR3nt: TGTGCCACCAGTACGGCTAGAGGAGGTAATGAGCAGTTCTTC
d_gene: NA; v_gene: TRBV5-1; len: 15; abundance: many; j_gene: TRBJ2-4; CDR3aa: CASSLGELAKNIQYF; CDR3nt: TGCGCCAGCAGCTTGGGGGAGCTAGCCAAAAACATTCAGTACTTC
d_gene: TRBD2; v_gene: TRBV4-1; len: 18; abundance: few; j_gene: TRBJ2-1; CDR3aa: CASSQPLLAGGVLYEQFF; CDR3nt: TGCGCCAGCAGCCAACCGTTACTAGCGGGAGGCGTATTGTATGAGCAGTTCTTC
d_gene: NA; v_gene: TRBV10-3; len: 12; abundance: many; j_gene: TRBJ2-7; CDR3aa: CAIRGRSNEQYF; CDR3nt: TGTGCCATCAGGGGCAGATCGAACGAGCAGTACTTC